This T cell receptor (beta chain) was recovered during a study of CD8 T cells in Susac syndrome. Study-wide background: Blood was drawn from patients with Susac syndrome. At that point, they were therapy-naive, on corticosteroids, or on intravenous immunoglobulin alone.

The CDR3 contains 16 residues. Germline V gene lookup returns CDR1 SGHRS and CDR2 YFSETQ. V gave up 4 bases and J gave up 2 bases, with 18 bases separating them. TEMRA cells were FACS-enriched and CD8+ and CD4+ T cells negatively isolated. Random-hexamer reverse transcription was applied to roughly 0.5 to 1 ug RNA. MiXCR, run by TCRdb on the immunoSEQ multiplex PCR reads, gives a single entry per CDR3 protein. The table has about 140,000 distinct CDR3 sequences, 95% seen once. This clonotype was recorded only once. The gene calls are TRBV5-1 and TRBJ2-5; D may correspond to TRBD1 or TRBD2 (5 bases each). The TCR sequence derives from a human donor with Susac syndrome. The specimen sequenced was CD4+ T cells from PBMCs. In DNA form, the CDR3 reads TGCGCCAGCAGCCGCTGGGACGGTGAGAAACAAGAGACCCAGTACTTC. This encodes CASSRWDGEKQETQYF.